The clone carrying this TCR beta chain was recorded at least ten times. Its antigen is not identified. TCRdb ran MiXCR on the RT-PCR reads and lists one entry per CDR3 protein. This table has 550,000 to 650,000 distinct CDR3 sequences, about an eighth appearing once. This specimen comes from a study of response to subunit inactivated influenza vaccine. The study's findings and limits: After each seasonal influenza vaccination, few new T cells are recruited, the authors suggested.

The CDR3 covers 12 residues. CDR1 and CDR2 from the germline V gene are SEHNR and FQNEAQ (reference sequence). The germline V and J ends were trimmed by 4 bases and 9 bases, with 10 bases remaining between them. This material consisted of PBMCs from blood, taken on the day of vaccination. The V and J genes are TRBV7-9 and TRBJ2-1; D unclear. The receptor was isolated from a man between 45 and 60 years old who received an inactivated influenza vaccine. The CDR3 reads CASSWISGEQFF. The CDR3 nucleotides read TGTGCCAGCAGCTGGATCTCCGGTGAGCAGTTCTTC.